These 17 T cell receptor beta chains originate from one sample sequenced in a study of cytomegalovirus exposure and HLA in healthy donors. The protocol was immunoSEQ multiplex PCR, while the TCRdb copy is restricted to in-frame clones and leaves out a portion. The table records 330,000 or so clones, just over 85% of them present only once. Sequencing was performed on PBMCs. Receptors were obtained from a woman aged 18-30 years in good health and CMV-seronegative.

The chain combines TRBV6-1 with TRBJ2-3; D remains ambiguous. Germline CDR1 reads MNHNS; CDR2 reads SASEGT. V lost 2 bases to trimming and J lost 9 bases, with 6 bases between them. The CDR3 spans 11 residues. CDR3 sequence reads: CASSEPETQYF. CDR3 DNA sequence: TGTGCCAGCAGTGAACCCGAGACGCAGTATTTT.

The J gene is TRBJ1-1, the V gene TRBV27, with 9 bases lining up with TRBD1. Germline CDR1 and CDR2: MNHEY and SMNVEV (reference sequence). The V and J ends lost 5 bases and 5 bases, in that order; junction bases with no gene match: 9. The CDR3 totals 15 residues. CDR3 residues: CASSGAGQGGTEAFF. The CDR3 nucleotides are TGTGCCAGCAGTGGTGCGGGACAGGGTGGAACTGAAGCTTTCTTT.

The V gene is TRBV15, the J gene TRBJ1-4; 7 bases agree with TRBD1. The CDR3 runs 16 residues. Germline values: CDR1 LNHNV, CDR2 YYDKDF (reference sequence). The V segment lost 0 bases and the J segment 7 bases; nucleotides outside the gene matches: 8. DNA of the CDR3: TGTGCCACCAGCAGAGACCCAGGGGGAGTAGCTGAAAAACTGTTTTTT. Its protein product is CATSRDPGGVAEKLFF.

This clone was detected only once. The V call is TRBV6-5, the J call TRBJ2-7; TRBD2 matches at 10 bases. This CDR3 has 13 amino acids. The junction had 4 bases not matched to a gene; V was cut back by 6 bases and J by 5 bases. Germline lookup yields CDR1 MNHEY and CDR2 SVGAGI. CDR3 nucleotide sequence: TGTGCCAGCAGACTAGCGGGACTCAACGAGCAGTACTTC. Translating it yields CASRLAGLNEQYF.

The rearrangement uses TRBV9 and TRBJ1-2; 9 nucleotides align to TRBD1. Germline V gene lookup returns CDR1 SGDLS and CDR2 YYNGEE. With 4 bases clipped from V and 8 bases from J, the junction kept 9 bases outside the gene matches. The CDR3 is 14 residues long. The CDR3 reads CASSIYPGQGGYTF. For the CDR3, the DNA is TGTGCCAGCAGCATATACCCGGGACAGGGCGGCTACACCTTC. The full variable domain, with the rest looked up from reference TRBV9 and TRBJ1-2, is DSGVTQTPKHLITATGQRVTLRCSPRSGDLSVYWYQQSLDQGLQFLIQYYNGEERAKGNILERFSAQQFPDLHSELNLSSLELGDSALYFCASSIYPGQGGYTFGSGTRLTVV.

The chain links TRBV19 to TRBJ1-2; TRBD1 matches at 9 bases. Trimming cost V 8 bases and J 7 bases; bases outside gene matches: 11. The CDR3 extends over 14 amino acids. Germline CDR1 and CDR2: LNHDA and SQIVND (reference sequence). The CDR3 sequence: CASHSQGARVGYTF. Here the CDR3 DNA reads TGTGCCAGTCACTCACAGGGGGCACGAGTTGGCTACACCTTC.

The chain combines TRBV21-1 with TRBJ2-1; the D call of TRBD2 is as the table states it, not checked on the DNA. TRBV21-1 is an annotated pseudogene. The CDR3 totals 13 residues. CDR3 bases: TGTGCCAGCAAAGGGGACGGGGAGGCTGAGCAGTTCTTC. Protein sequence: CASKGDGEAEQFF.

As DNA, the CDR3 is TGTGCCAGCAGCCTCGAGGGCCCTGAAGCTTTCTTT. It codes for CASSLEGPEAFF. The chain uses TRBV7-9 and TRBJ1-1; no firm D call. Germline values: CDR1 SEHNR, CDR2 FQNEAQ (reference sequence). The V gene lost 5 bases and the J gene lost 6 bases, with 10 bases spanning the gap. The CDR3 is made up of 12 amino acids.

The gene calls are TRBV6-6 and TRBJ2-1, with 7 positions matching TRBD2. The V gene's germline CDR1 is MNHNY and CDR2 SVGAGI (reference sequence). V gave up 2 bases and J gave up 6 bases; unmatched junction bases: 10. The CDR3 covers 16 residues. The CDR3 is CASSYPASGGRNEQFF. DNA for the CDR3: TGTGCCAGCAGTTACCCCGCTAGCGGAGGTCGCAATGAGCAGTTCTTC.

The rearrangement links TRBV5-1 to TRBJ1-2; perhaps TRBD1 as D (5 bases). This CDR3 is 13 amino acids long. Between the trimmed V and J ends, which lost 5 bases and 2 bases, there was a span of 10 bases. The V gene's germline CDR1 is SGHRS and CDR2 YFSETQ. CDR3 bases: TGCGCCAGCAGGGAGGGACTGAACTATGGCTACACCTTC. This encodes CASREGLNYGYTF. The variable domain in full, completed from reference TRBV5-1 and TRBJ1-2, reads KAGVTQTPRYLIKTRGQQVTLSCSPISGHRSVSWYQQTPGQGLQFLFEYFSETQRNKGNFPGRFSGRQFSNSRSEMNVSTLELGDSALYLCASREGLNYGYTFGSGTRLTVV.

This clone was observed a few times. CDR3: CASSLEVGGQPQHF. In DNA form, the CDR3 reads TGCGCCAGCAGCTTGGAAGTGGGCGGGCAGCCCCAGCATTTT. The chain joins TRBV5-1 to TRBJ1-5; no firm D call. This CDR3 has 14 residues. The V gene's germline CDR1 is SGHRS and CDR2 YFSETQ. Trimming shortened V by 0 bases and J by 7 bases, and 11 bases separated the two germline ends.

CDR3 amino acids: CASSQEQGAGNTIYF. The DNA for the CDR3 is TGTGCCAGCAGCCAAGAACAGGGGGCTGGAAACACCATATATTTT. The chain uses TRBV4-2 and TRBJ1-3; TRBD1 matches 8 bases. V lost 0 bases, J lost 2 bases, and 0 bases stayed unmatched. CDR1 and CDR2 (germline): LGHNA, YNFKEQ. This CDR3 is 15 amino acids long.

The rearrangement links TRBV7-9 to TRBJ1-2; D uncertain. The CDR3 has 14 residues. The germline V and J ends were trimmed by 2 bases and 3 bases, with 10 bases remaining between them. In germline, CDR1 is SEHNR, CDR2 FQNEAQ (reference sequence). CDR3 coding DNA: TGTGCCAGCAGCTTATCTGACTCCGACTATGGCTACACCTTC. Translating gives CASSLSDSDYGYTF.

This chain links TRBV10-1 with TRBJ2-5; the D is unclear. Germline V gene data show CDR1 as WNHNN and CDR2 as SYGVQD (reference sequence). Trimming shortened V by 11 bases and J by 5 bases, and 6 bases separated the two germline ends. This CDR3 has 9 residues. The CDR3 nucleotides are TGCGCCCCCGTGGAGACCCAGTACTTC. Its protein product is CAPVETQYF.

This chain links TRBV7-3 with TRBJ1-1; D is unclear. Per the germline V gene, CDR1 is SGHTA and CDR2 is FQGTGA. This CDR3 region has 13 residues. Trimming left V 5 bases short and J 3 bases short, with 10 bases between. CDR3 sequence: CASSRSSHTEAFF. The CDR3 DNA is TGTGCCAGCAGCCGGTCGTCCCACACTGAAGCTTTCTTT.

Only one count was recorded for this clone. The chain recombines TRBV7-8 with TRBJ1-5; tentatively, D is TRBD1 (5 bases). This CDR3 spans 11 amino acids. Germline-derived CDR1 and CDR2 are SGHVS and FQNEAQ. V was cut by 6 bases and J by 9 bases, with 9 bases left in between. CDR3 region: CASSPGGPQHF. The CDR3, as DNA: TGTGCCAGCAGTCCCGGGGGGCCCCAGCATTTT.

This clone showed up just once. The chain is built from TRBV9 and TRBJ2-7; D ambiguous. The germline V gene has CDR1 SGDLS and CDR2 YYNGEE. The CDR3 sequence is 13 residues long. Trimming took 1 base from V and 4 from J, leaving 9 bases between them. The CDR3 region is CASSVHPGYEQYF. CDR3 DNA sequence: TGTGCCAGCAGCGTACACCCAGGTTACGAGCAGTACTTC.